This T cell receptor beta chain was sequenced in a study of shared clonotypes between healthy human individuals. For genomic DNA, unsorted samples relied on approximately 81 million PBMCs. Note on this clone: Its antigen is unidentified.

There are 16 residues in the CDR3. The germline gives CDR1 LGHNA, CDR2 YSLEER. V was trimmed by 4 bases and J by 0 bases, leaving 13 bases between them. When replicate PCRs were run on unsorted PBMC, they used around 0.3 ug DNA, about 30,000 T cell genomes. The method was immunoSEQ multiplex PCR; TCRdb's version includes in-frame clones alone and lacks a portion of them. The repertoire includes roughly 500,000 clones, around 73% of them detected once, and approximately 12% sits in the top ten. Study outcomes and limitations: It was expected that sequencing depth would affect clonotype sharing among donors.

The clonotype was recovered from a woman aged 40 to 50 in good health. Some clones in this sample may be carry-over from other donors' samples. The chain links TRBV4-3 to TRBJ1-3; D is possibly TRBD1 (5 bases). The specimen was PBMCs. The CDR3 nucleotides are TGCGCCAGCAGCCCAACGGGACCCCACTCTGGAAACACCATATATTTT. It specifies CASSPTGPHSGNTIYF.